Shown below are 14 T cell receptor beta chains from a single sample sequenced in a study of T-cell memory formation after mild COVID-19. TCRdb passed the 5' RACE reads through MiXCR, listing each CDR3 protein once. Among about 250,000 distinct CDR3 sequences listed, roughly 15% were seen once. Sequencing was done on a sample of PBMCs or a T cell subset sorted from them (not recorded which). The receptors derive from an adult woman who had mild COVID-19 (a few samples of this study predate the infection). Cell type and time point are not known.

This clonotype has more than one count but fewer than ten. This sequence joins TRBV6-5 and TRBJ1-3; weak D call: TRBD1 (6 bases). Germline lookup yields CDR1 MNHEY and CDR2 SVGAGI. There are 14 residues in the CDR3. V was shortened by 2 bases and J by 8 bases, with 13 bases between the two germline ends. CDR3 residues: CASSYLSRGDTIYF. CDR3 bases: TGTGCCAGCAGTTACCTCTCGAGGGGGGACACCATATATTTT.

The chain joins TRBV7-3 to TRBJ1-2, with 9 bases aligning to TRBD1. CDR1 SGHTA and CDR2 FQGTGA come from the germline V gene. Trimming removed 5 bases from V and 7 bases from J; junction bases left unmatched: 11. The CDR3 contains 15 residues. CDR3 in DNA: TGTGCCAGCAGCCCGGGGGGGACAGGGTTGATTGGCTACACCTTC. Residues: CASSPGGTGLIGYTF.

This clonotype occurred once. The chain is built from TRBV10-3 and TRBJ2-3; D gene ambiguous. Per germline, CDR1 ENHRY and CDR2 SYGVKD. Trimming pared 5 bases from V and 2 bases from J, leaving 8 bases between. CDR3 size: 13 residues. CDR3 bases: TGTGCCATCAGTCAGTACCCCACAGATACGCAGTATTTT. Translating gives CAISQYPTDTQYF.

The V gene is TRBV6-2 or TRBV6-3, the J gene TRBJ2-1, with a weak D call TRBD1 (6 bases). Trimming left V 8 bases short and J 2 bases short, with 10 bases between. The CDR3 has 13 amino acids. Germline lookup yields CDR1 MNHEY and CDR2 SVGEGT. In DNA form, the CDR3 reads TGTGCCAGCCACCGGGACACCTACAATGAGCAGTTCTTC. As protein: CASHRDTYNEQFF.

This clonotype was observed at least ten times. J is TRBJ1-2 and V is TRBV7-9; D unresolved. The CDR3 totals 13 residues. Per the germline V gene, CDR1 is SEHNR and CDR2 is FQNEAQ (reference sequence). The V end was cut by 3 bases, the J end by 0 bases, with 5 bases between. This CDR3 is CASSFDTNYGYTF. For the CDR3, the DNA is TGTGCCAGCAGCTTTGACACTAACTATGGCTACACCTTC.

CDR3 sequence reads: CSVESSGGSADTQYF. Here the CDR3 DNA reads TGCAGCGTTGAGAGTAGCGGGGGGTCCGCAGATACGCAGTATTTT. This rearrangement joins TRBV29-1 to TRBJ2-3; 10 nucleotides agree with TRBD2. Germline V gives CDR1 SQVTM, CDR2 ANQGSEA. The CDR3 has 15 amino acids. The J segment lost 4 bases and the V segment lost 3 bases, leaving 7 bases of the junction unmatched.

In its sample, this clonotype was seen many times. The CDR3 DNA reads TGCAGTGCTCTACCAGGGGGGCATCATAATTCACCCCTCCACTTT. Translation gives CSALPGGHHNSPLHF. The chain has TRBV20-1 and TRBJ1-6; TRBD1 agrees at 7 bases. V was clipped by 5 bases and J by 5 bases; unmatched bases: 9. Germline CDR1 and CDR2: DFQATT and SNEGSKA (reference sequence). The CDR3 spans 15 residues.

This clonotype was counted only a few times. The chain is built from TRBV5-4 and TRBJ2-2, with 11 bases lining up with TRBD1. The CDR3 totals 18 residues. V gave up 2 bases and J gave up 0 bases; unmatched junction bases: 6. The germline gives CDR1 SGHNT, CDR2 YYREEE (reference sequence). The CDR3 nucleotides are TGTGCCAGCAGCTTAGGACAGGGGGCAATGTCGAACACCGGGGAGCTGTTTTTT. It specifies CASSLGQGAMSNTGELFF.

This clonotype was recorded at least ten times. The chain combines TRBV6-1 with TRBJ2-7; D could derive from TRBD1 or TRBD2 (6 bases each). Germline V CDR1 and CDR2: MNHNS, SASEGT. V was cut by 1 base and J by 3 bases, with 13 bases left in between. The CDR3 contains 15 residues. The CDR3 nucleotides read TGTGCCAGCAGTGAAGAGGGGGGCGCAATCTACGAGCAGTACTTC. It codes for CASSEEGGAIYEQYF.

V and J are TRBV12-3 or TRBV12-4 and TRBJ1-2; D uncertain. The CDR3 is 16 amino acids. V dropped 1 base and J dropped 1 base, with 13 bases sitting between them. CDR3 DNA: TGTGCCAGCAGTTTAGATGGCCAACTAAATAACTATGGCTACACCTTC. It encodes CASSLDGQLNNYGYTF.

The chain has TRBV20-1 and TRBJ1-2; D gene uncertain. Germline loops: CDR1 DFQATT, CDR2 SNEGSKA (reference sequence). This CDR3 region has 13 residues. With 4 bases removed from V and 8 bases from J, the gap between germline ends came to 17 bases. The CDR3: CSATLGGLVGYTF. In DNA, the CDR3 is TGCAGTGCTACCCTCGGCGGGTTAGTCGGCTACACCTTC.

This sequence joins TRBV12-3 or TRBV12-4 and TRBJ2-1, with TRBD2 matching 9 bases. V gave up 6 bases and J gave up 8 bases; unmatched junction bases: 5. CDR3 length equals 13 residues. In nucleotides, the CDR3 is TGTGCCAGCAGCGGGACTAGCCTCGATGAGCAGTTCTTC. Translation gives CASSGTSLDEQFF.

This clonotype was counted a few times. The V gene is TRBV4-3, the J gene TRBJ2-3; perhaps TRBD2 as D (5 bases). The germline gives CDR1 LGHNA, CDR2 YSLEER. V lost 1 base and J lost 2, with 16 bases in between. CDR3 length: 17 residues. CDR3 in amino acids: CASSQGQGRVVTDTQYF. CDR3 DNA: TGCGCCAGCAGCCAAGGTCAAGGGCGGGTGGTCACAGATACGCAGTATTTT.

V and J are TRBV9 and TRBJ2-2; D is unclear. The CDR3 runs 11 residues. V shed 2 bases and J shed 7 bases, with 3 bases lying between them. The germline V gene has CDR1 SGDLS and CDR2 YYNGEE. The DNA for the CDR3 is TGTGCCAGCAGCGTGCACGGGGAGCTGTTTTTT. Its protein product is CASSVHGELFF.